Each of the 32 T cell receptor beta chains below was sequenced from the same sample in a study of cytomegalovirus exposure and HLA in healthy donors. The PCR was carried out with 60 Vbeta primers and 13 Jbeta primers. The data were produced by immunoSEQ multiplex PCR, yet TCRdb's version contains in-frame clones alone and is incomplete. This table has approximately 150,000 clones, roughly 80% appearing once. Sequencing was performed on PBMCs. All receptors derive from a woman in her 40s in good health and CMV-seronegative.

The chain couples TRBV5-1 to TRBJ2-5; D is unresolved. V lost 2 bases and J lost 4, with 15 bases in between. From germline, CDR1 is SGHRS and CDR2 YFSETQ. The CDR3 is 15 residues long. The CDR3 bases are TGCGCCAGCAGCTTAACCTGGGCCGTTGGAGAGACCCAGTACTTC. Translated: CASSLTWAVGETQYF. The full variable domain, in which reference TRBV5-1 and TRBJ2-5 provide the parts outside the CDR3, is KAGVTQTPRYLIKTRGQQVTLSCSPISGHRSVSWYQQTPGQGLQFLFEYFSETQRNKGNFPGRFSGRQFSNSRSEMNVSTLELGDSALYLCASSLTWAVGETQYFGPGTRLLVL.

This chain connects TRBV19 to TRBJ2-7; 7 nucleotides match TRBD1. The V gene's germline CDR1 is LNHDA and CDR2 SQIVND (reference sequence). The V and J ends lost 8 bases and 4 bases, in that order; junction bases with no gene match: 8. CDR3 size: 13 residues. The CDR3 coding sequence is TGTGCCAGTTCTTGGGACAGTAAATACGAGCAGTACTTC. Amino acids: CASSWDSKYEQYF.

The chain links TRBV15 to TRBJ1-4, with TRBD1 identical over 9 bases. In germline, CDR1 is LNHNV, CDR2 YYDKDF (reference sequence). There are 16 residues in the CDR3. Trimming took 3 bases from V and 6 from J; bases not matched to a gene: 8. This CDR3 is CATSSGRDRAYEKLFF. CDR3 nucleotide sequence: TGTGCCACCAGCAGTGGCCGGGACAGGGCCTATGAAAAACTGTTTTTT.

The V gene is TRBV5-1, the J gene TRBJ2-6; possible D gene TRBD1, 6 bases. The V and J ends lost 4 bases and 1 base respectively, with 9 bases between them. CDR1 and CDR2 from the germline V gene are SGHRS and YFSETQ. CDR3 length equals 15 residues. CDR3 residues: CASSPRGSGANVLTF. DNA for the CDR3: TGCGCCAGCAGCCCCAGGGGTTCTGGGGCCAACGTCCTGACTTTC.

V usage is TRBV19 and J usage is TRBJ2-7; no clear D gene. Between the trimmed V and J ends, which lost 7 bases and 1 base, there was a span of 11 bases. CDR1 and CDR2 (germline): LNHDA, SQIVND (reference sequence). There are 13 residues in the CDR3. Here the CDR3 DNA reads TGTGCCAGTACGGGTGATCCTTCCTACGAGCAGTACTTC. Its protein is CASTGDPSYEQYF. Drawing the rest from reference TRBV19 and TRBJ2-7, the complete variable domain is DGGITQSPKYLFRKEGQNVTLSCEQNLNHDAMYWYRQDPGQGLRLIYYSQIVNDFQKGDIAEGYSVSREKKESFPLTVTSAQKNPTAFYLCASTGDPSYEQYFGPGTRLTVT.

This clone was detected once. This chain joins TRBV6-1 and TRBJ1-2; weak D call: TRBD1 (5 bases). In germline, CDR1 is MNHNS, CDR2 SASEGT. Trimming pared 1 base from V and 11 bases from J, leaving 14 bases between. The CDR3 extends over 13 amino acids. Written as DNA, the CDR3 is TGTGCCAGCAGTGAAGGTCCTGCCGACAGATACACCTTC. Translated, it gives CASSEGPADRYTF.

The chain combines TRBV7-8 with TRBJ2-1, with 10 bases lining up with TRBD2. V was pared by 1 base and J by 10 bases, with 13 bases of the junction left unmatched. The CDR3 totals 17 residues. The germline V gene encodes CDR1 SGHVS and CDR2 FQNEAQ. The CDR3 DNA is TGTGCCAGCAGCTTAGGGCCCCCAGCGGGGGGGCCTATCGAGCAGTTCTTC. It translates to CASSLGPPAGGPIEQFF.

The chain employs TRBV7-8 and TRBJ2-3; D uncertain. The CDR3 length is 13 residues. Trimming took off 1 base at V and 8 bases at J, with 10 bases between the two ends. The germline V gene encodes CDR1 SGHVS and CDR2 FQNEAQ. The CDR3 loop reads CASSLVQRVTQYF. The CDR3 DNA follows: TGTGCCAGCAGCTTAGTCCAGCGAGTTACGCAGTATTTT.

This clone was detected a few times. The gene calls are TRBV5-8 and TRBJ2-7; 9 bases fit TRBD1. The germline gives CDR1 SGHTS, CDR2 YDEGEE. V was clipped by 6 bases and J by 2 bases; unmatched bases: 3. The CDR3 sequence is 13 residues long. The CDR3 is CASKRDRAYEQYF. In nucleotides, the CDR3 is TGTGCCAGCAAACGGGACAGGGCCTACGAGCAGTACTTC.

The gene calls are TRBV28 and TRBJ1-2; D gene ambiguous. In germline, CDR1 is MDHEN, CDR2 SYDVKM. V dropped 6 bases and J dropped 4 bases, with 12 bases sitting between them. The CDR3 extends over 13 amino acids. CDR3 region: CASSTPHGYGYTF. CDR3 coding DNA: TGTGCCAGCAGCACCCCGCACGGCTATGGCTACACCTTC.

The chain has TRBV19 and TRBJ1-4, with D possibly TRBD1 on 5 matching bases. With 2 bases removed from V and 6 bases from J, the gap between germline ends came to 13 bases. The germline V gene encodes CDR1 LNHDA and CDR2 SQIVND (reference sequence). The CDR3 is 15 amino acids. The CDR3 is CASSILRAGHEKLFF. CDR3 nucleotide sequence: TGTGCCAGTAGTATATTACGGGCAGGGCATGAAAAACTGTTTTTT.

The rearrangement joins TRBV27 to TRBJ2-7; perhaps TRBD2 as D (6 bases). The CDR3 covers 16 residues. V lost 10 bases and J lost 1, with 23 bases in between. CDR1 MNHEY and CDR2 SMNVEV come from the germline V gene (reference sequence). The CDR3 DNA is TGTGCCACCCAAACATACTCGGTCGGGGGTTCCTACGAGCAGTACTTC. As protein: CATQTYSVGGSYEQYF.

This clone showed up just once. The V gene is TRBV30, the J gene TRBJ1-2; D ambiguous. The CDR3 is 13 amino acids. Germline V gene data show CDR1 as GTSNPN and CDR2 as SVGIG (reference sequence). V was shortened by 3 bases and J by 8 bases, with 16 bases between the two germline ends. The CDR3 spells CAWSFAPGGGYTF. In DNA form, the CDR3 reads TGTGCCTGGAGCTTCGCCCCCGGCGGGGGCTACACCTTC.

This chain joins TRBV5-1 and TRBJ1-1; tentative D call: TRBD1 (6 bases). CDR3 length: 16 amino acids. Deletions cut 1 base from V and 1 base from J, with 14 bases between. Germline loops: CDR1 SGHRS, CDR2 YFSETQ. The chain's CDR3 is CASSLNGGGANTEAFF. In DNA, the CDR3 is TGCGCCAGCAGCTTGAATGGGGGGGGCGCGAACACTGAAGCTTTCTTT.

The V call is TRBV19, the J call TRBJ1-4; D not resolved. Germline V CDR1 and CDR2: LNHDA, SQIVND (reference sequence). V lost 9 bases to trimming and J lost 0 bases, with 11 bases between them. The CDR3 is made up of 14 amino acids. Written as DNA, the CDR3 is TGTGCCAGCCGGGTCCTTTCAACTAATGAAAAACTGTTTTTT. Its protein is CASRVLSTNEKLFF. Full variable domain (remainder filled in from reference TRBV19 and TRBJ1-4): DGGITQSPKYLFRKEGQNVTLSCEQNLNHDAMYWYRQDPGQGLRLIYYSQIVNDFQKGDIAEGYSVSREKKESFPLTVTSAQKNPTAFYLCASRVLSTNEKLFFGSGTQLSVL.

The V call is TRBV27, the J call TRBJ2-1; no definite D call. Trimming shortened V by 4 bases and J by 0 bases, and 7 bases separated the two germline ends. The CDR3 is made up of 14 amino acids. Germline V gives CDR1 MNHEY, CDR2 SMNVEV (reference sequence). DNA for the CDR3: TGTGCCAGCAGTTCCACTAACTCCTACAATGAGCAGTTCTTC. It translates to CASSSTNSYNEQFF.

The chain couples TRBV6-5 to TRBJ1-2, with no clear D. V dropped 2 bases and J dropped 8 bases, with 9 bases sitting between them. CDR1 is MNHEY, CDR2 SVGAGI, per germline. The CDR3 runs to 12 residues. Here the CDR3 reads CASSYNAGGYTF. CDR3 nucleotide sequence: TGTGCCAGCAGTTACAACGCGGGAGGCTACACCTTC.

About this clone itself: One end of the junction fails to match germline, which may point to a read error. J is TRBJ1-2 and V is TRBV7-9; D may be TRBD1 (6 bases). The CDR3 runs to 13 residues. Germline V CDR1 and CDR2: SEHNR, FQNEAQ (reference sequence). CDR3 in DNA: TGTTCCAGTCACAGGGAAAGTAACTATGGCTACACCTTC. Its protein is CSSHRESNYGYTF.

The chain joins TRBV2 to TRBJ2-7; possible D gene TRBD2, 5 bases. The CDR3 contains 12 residues. V shed 9 bases and J shed 2 bases, with 11 bases lying between them. Looked up from germline, CDR1 is SNHLY and CDR2 is FYNNEI. The CDR3 DNA follows: TGTGCCAGGAGGGAGTTGGCCTACGAGCAGTACTTC. Translation gives CARRELAYEQYF. Full variable domain (remainder filled in from reference TRBV2 and TRBJ2-7): EPEVTQTPSHQVTQMGQEVILRCVPISNHLYFYWYRQILGQKVEFLVSFYNNEISEKSEIFDDQFSVERPDGSNFTLKIRSTKLEDSAMYFCARRELAYEQYFGPGTRLTVT.

The genes are TRBV25-1 and TRBJ1-5; D gene uncertain. Germline V lookup: CDR1 MGHDK, CDR2 SYGVNS. V was cut by 5 bases and J by 2 bases, with 16 bases left in between. The CDR3 contains 16 residues. CDR3 nucleotides: TGTGCCAGCAGTCCCCACGGTACAGTAGGCAATCAGCCCCAGCATTTT. Its translation: CASSPHGTVGNQPQHF.

The sample holds a few counts of this clone. J is TRBJ2-1 and V is TRBV5-1, with TRBD2 matching over 9 bases. V was clipped by 0 bases and J by 7 bases; unmatched bases: 8. Germline CDR1 is SGHRS and CDR2 is YFSETQ. This CDR3 has 16 residues. The CDR3, as DNA: TGCGCCAGCAGCTTGGGGGCGGGAGGGCGATGGAATGAGCAGTTCTTC. This sequence encodes CASSLGAGGRWNEQFF.

The rearrangement joins TRBV2 to TRBJ2-7; 7 bases fit TRBD1. From germline, CDR1 is SNHLY and CDR2 FYNNEI. This CDR3 is built from 12 residues. Losses at the gene ends were 6 bases for V and 3 bases for J; bases not matched to a gene: 2. CDR3 bases: TGTGCCAGCAGGGGACAGATCTACGAGCAGTACTTC. Translating it yields CASRGQIYEQYF. The full variable domain, completed using reference TRBV2 and TRBJ2-7, is EPEVTQTPSHQVTQMGQEVILRCVPISNHLYFYWYRQILGQKVEFLVSFYNNEISEKSEIFDDQFSVERPDGSNFTLKIRSTKLEDSAMYFCASRGQIYEQYFGPGTRLTVT.

The gene calls are TRBV5-1 and TRBJ1-2, with no clear D. This CDR3 is 15 amino acids long. The V end was cut by 0 bases, the J end by 8 bases, with 17 bases between. Germline CDR1 SGHRS, CDR2 YFSETQ. CDR3 amino acids: CASSLGFTDPKGYTF. The CDR3 nucleotides are TGCGCCAGCAGCTTGGGGTTTACAGACCCTAAGGGCTACACCTTC.

The CDR3 here is CASSYSGTGGTEAFF. The CDR3 DNA is TGTGCCAGCAGTTACTCCGGGACAGGGGGGACTGAAGCTTTCTTT. The chain has TRBV6-6 and TRBJ1-1; 11 bases are a match to TRBD1. Germline lookup yields CDR1 MNHNY and CDR2 SVGAGI (reference sequence). The junction had 2 bases not matched to a gene; V was cut back by 0 bases and J by 5 bases. This CDR3 spans 15 amino acids.

This sequence joins TRBV2 and TRBJ2-2, with 9 bases aligning to TRBD2. In germline, CDR1 is SNHLY, CDR2 FYNNEI. V was clipped by 7 bases and J by 1 base; unmatched bases: 1. The CDR3 is 14 amino acids. CDR3 region: CASTSGVNTGELFF. The CDR3 DNA follows: TGTGCCAGCACTAGCGGGGTGAACACCGGGGAGCTGTTTTTT. The variable domain in full, with the rest retrieved from reference TRBV2 and TRBJ2-2, is EPEVTQTPSHQVTQMGQEVILRCVPISNHLYFYWYRQILGQKVEFLVSFYNNEISEKSEIFDDQFSVERPDGSNFTLKIRSTKLEDSAMYFCASTSGVNTGELFFGEGSRLTVL.

The rearrangement uses TRBV15 and TRBJ2-7, with 12 bases identical to TRBD2. The CDR3 is made up of 18 amino acids. Germline loops: CDR1 LNHNV, CDR2 YYDKDF (reference sequence). Germline trimming cut 3 bases from V and 5 bases from J; bases unmatched to any gene: 14. The CDR3 here is CATSRDGLAGLIPDEQYF. The CDR3 DNA sequence: TGTGCCACCAGCAGGGACGGACTAGCGGGGCTAATTCCCGACGAGCAGTACTTC.

The J gene is TRBJ2-5, the V gene TRBV5-6, with 7 bases fitting TRBD2. The CDR3 has 15 residues. Germline-derived CDR1 and CDR2 are SGHDT and YYEEEE. V lost 5 bases and J lost 4; bases outside the gene matches: 11. The CDR3 nucleotides read TGTGCCAGCAGTCGCAAGGCGGGGGATGGAGAGACCCAGTACTTC. Translating gives CASSRKAGDGETQYF.

The count of this clone is one. The rearrangement joins TRBV7-7 to TRBJ2-7, with 9 bases identical to TRBD1. Trimming removed 4 bases from V and 6 bases from J; junction bases left unmatched: 16. The CDR3 has 17 residues. The germline gives CDR1 SSHAT, CDR2 FNYEAQ (reference sequence). Written as DNA, the CDR3 is TGTGCCAGCAGCTCTCGGACCGGGACAGGGAAAGTGGGCGAGCAGTACTTC. Translation gives CASSSRTGTGKVGEQYF.

The rearrangement uses TRBV5-1 and TRBJ2-2; D gene ambiguous. The CDR3 length is 13 residues. The V end lost 0 bases, the J end lost 3 bases, and 3 bases lay between the germline ends. Germline V lookup: CDR1 SGHRS, CDR2 YFSETQ. CDR3 sequence (DNA): TGCGCCAGCAGCTTGGGAGACACCGGGGAGCTGTTTTTT. This encodes CASSLGDTGELFF.

The chain uses TRBV11-2 and TRBJ1-3; D call uncertain. The CDR3 sequence is 17 residues long. The ends were cut back, 4 bases at V and 0 bases at J, with 16 bases in the middle. Germline V lookup: CDR1 SGHAT, CDR2 FQNNGV. CDR3 region: CASSSKIARASGNTIYF. As DNA, the CDR3 is TGTGCCAGCAGCTCCAAAATCGCCCGCGCCTCTGGAAACACCATATATTTT. Supplemented by reference TRBV11-2 and TRBJ1-3, the full variable domain reads EAGVAQSPRYKIIEKRQSVAFWCNPISGHATLYWYQQILGQGPKLLIQFQNNGVVDDSQLPKDRFSAERLKGVDSTLKIQPAKLEDSAVYLCASSSKIARASGNTIYFGEGSWLTVV.

A single count supports this clone. The rearrangement links TRBV19 to TRBJ2-7, with 10 bases fitting TRBD1. V gave up 10 bases and J gave up 5 bases; unmatched junction bases: 8. The CDR3 length is 13 residues. The germline CDR1 and CDR2 sequences are LNHDA and SQIVND (reference sequence). In nucleotides, the CDR3 is TGTGCCACCTCCGGGACAGGGGTCCACGAGCAGTACTTC. Protein product: CATSGTGVHEQYF.

There are a few counts of this clone. The V and J genes are TRBV27 and TRBJ2-5; TRBD1 matches at 7 bases. The CDR3 has 14 amino acids. Losses at the gene ends were 6 bases for V and 5 bases for J; bases not matched to a gene: 9. The germline CDR1 and CDR2 sequences are MNHEY and SMNVEV (reference sequence). Here the CDR3 reads CASSIGGSGETQYF. The CDR3 region has the DNA TGTGCCAGCAGCATAGGGGGCTCCGGGGAGACCCAGTACTTC.